This T cell receptor beta chain was profiled in a study of Ad26.COV2.S vaccination and SARS-CoV-2 variants. The treatment was: some 19 received Ad26.COV2.S at low or high dose, single or two shots; a few received placebo; per-sample allocation not given. Day 63 following the first vaccine or placebo injection was when the samples were taken. Ad26.COV2.S expressed prefusion-stabilized spike from the original Wuhan strain. Libraries were prepared by immunoSEQ multiplex PCR; TCRdb keeps only in-frame clonotypes and omits some of them. The table shows some 350,000 clones, with about 85% occurring only once. The CDR3 length is 13 residues. The germline V gene encodes CDR1 SNHLY and CDR2 FYNNEI. With 7 bases removed from V and 6 bases from J, the gap between germline ends came to 15 bases.

This clonotype was sampled from a person aged 18-60 years who received the Ad26.COV2.S COVID-19 vaccine or a placebo. The rearrangement links TRBV2 to TRBJ1-2; D not resolved. The material sequenced was peripheral blood, taken in a trial of Ad26.COV2.S vaccine versus placebo. The CDR3 here is CASTIILGNGYTF. In DNA form, the CDR3 reads TGTGCCAGCACTATAATACTAGGAAATGGCTACACCTTC.